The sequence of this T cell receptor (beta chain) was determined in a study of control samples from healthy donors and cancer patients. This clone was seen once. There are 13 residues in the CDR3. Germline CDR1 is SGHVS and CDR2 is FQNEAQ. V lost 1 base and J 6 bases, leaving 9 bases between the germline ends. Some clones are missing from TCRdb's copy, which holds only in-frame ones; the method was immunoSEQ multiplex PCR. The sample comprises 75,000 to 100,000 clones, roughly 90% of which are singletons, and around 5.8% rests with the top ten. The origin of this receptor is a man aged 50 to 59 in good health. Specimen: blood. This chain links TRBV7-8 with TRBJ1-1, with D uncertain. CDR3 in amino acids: CASSLGGVPEAFF. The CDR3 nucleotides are TGTGCCAGCAGCTTAGGCGGCGTTCCTGAAGCTTTCTTT.